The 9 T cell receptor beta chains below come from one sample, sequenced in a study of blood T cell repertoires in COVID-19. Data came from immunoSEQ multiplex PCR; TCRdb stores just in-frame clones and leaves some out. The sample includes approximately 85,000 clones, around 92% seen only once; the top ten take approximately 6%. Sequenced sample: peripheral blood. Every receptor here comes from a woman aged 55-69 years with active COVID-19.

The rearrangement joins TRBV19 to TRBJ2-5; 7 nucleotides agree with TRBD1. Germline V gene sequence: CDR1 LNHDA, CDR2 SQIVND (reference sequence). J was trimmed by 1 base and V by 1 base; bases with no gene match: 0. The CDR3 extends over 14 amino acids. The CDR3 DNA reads TGTGCCAGTAGTATAGGGACAGGCCAAGAGACCCAGTACTTC. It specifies CASSIGTGQETQYF. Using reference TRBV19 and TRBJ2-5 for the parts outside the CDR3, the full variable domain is DGGITQSPKYLFRKEGQNVTLSCEQNLNHDAMYWYRQDPGQGLRLIYYSQIVNDFQKGDIAEGYSVSREKKESFPLTVTSAQKNPTAFYLCASSIGTGQETQYFGPGTRLLVL.

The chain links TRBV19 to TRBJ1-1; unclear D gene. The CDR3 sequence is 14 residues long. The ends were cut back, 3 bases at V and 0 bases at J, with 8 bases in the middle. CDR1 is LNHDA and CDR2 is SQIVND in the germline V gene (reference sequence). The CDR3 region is CASSMRELNTEAFF. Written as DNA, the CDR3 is TGTGCCAGTAGTATGCGTGAGTTGAACACTGAAGCTTTCTTT.

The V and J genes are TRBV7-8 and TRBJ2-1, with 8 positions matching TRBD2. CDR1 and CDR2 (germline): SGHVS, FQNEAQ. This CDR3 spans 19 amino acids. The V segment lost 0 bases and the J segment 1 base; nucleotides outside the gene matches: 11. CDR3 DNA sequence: TGTGCCAGCAGCTTAGCGCCCCGCGGGAGGTATAGTTCCTACAATGAGCAGTTCTTC. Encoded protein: CASSLAPRGRYSSYNEQFF. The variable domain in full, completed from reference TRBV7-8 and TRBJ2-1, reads GAGVSQSPRYKVAKRGQDVALRCDPISGHVSLFWYQQALGQGPEFLTYFQNEAQLDKSGLPSDRFFAERPEGSVSTLKIQRTQQEDSAVYLCASSLAPRGRYSSYNEQFFGPGTRLTVL.

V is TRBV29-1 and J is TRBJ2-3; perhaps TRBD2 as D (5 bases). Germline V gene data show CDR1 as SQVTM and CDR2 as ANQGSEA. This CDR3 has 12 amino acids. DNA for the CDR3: TGCAACAACCCCCGGGACACAGATACGCAGTATTTT. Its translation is CNNPRDTDTQYF.

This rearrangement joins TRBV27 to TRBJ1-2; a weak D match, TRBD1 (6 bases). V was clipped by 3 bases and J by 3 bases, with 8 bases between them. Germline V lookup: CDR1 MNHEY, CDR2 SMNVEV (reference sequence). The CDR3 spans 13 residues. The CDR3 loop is CASSFAGDYGYTF. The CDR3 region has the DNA TGTGCCAGCAGTTTCGCAGGGGACTATGGCTACACCTTC.

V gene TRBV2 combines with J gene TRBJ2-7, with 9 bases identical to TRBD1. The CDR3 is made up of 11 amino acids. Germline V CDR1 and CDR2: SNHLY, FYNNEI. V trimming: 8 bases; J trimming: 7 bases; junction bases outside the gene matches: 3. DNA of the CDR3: TGTGCCAGCGCTGGACAGGGGGAGCAGTACTTC. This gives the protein CASAGQGEQYF.

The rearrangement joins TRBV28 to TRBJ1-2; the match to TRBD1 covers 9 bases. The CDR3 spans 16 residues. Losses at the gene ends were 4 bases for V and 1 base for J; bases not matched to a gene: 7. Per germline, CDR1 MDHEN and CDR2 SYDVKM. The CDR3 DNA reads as TGTGCCAGCAGTTCCACCGGGACAGGGATTAACTATGGCTACACCTTC. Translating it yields CASSSTGTGINYGYTF.

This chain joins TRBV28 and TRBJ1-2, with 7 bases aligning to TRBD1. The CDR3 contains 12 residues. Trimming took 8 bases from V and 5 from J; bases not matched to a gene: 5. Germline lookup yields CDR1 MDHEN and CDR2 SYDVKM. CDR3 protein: CASRPGGYGYTF. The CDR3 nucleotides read TGTGCCAGCCGCCCAGGGGGGTATGGCTACACCTTC.

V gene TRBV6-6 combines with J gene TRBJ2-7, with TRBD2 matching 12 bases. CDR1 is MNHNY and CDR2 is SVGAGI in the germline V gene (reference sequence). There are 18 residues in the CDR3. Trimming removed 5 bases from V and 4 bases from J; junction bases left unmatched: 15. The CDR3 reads CASSQPTATSGSWYEQYF. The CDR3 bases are TGTGCCAGCAGTCAACCGACCGCGACTAGCGGGAGTTGGTACGAGCAGTACTTC.